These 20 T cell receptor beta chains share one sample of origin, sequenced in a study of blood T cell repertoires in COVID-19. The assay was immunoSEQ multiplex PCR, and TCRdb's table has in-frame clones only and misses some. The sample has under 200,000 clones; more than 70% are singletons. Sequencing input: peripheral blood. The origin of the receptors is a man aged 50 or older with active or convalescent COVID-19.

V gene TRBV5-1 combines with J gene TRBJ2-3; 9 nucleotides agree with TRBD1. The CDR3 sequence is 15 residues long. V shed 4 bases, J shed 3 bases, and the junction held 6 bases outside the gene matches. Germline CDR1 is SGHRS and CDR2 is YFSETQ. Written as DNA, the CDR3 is TGCGCCAGCAGCCCGGTAGGGACAGGGACAGATACGCAGTATTTT. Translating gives CASSPVGTGTDTQYF. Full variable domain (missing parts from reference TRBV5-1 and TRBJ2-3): KAGVTQTPRYLIKTRGQQVTLSCSPISGHRSVSWYQQTPGQGLQFLFEYFSETQRNKGNFPGRFSGRQFSNSRSEMNVSTLELGDSALYLCASSPVGTGTDTQYFGPGTRLTVL.

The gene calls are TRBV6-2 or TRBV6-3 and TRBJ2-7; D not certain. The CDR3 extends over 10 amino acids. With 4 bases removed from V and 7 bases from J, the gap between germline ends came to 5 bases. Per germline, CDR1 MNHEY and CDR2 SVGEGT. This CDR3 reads CASSFGEQYF. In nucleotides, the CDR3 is TGTGCCAGCAGTTTCGGGGAGCAGTACTTC.

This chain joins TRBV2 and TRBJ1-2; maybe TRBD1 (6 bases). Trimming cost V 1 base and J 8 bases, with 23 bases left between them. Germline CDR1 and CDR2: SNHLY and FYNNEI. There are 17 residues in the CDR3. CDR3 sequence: CASSEDGTGPTPSGYTF. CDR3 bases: TGTGCCAGCAGTGAAGATGGAACAGGGCCCACTCCTAGCGGCTACACCTTC.

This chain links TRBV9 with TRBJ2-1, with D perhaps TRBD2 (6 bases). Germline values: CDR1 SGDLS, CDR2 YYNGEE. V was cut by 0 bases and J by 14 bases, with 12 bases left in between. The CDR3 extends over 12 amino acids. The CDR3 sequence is CASSVEAGSKFF. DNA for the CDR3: TGTGCCAGCAGCGTAGAGGCGGGGAGTAAGTTCTTC.

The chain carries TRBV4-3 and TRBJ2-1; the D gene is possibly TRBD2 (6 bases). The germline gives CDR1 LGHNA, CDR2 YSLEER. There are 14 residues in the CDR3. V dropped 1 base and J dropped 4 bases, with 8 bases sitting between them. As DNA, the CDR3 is TGCGCCAGCAGCCAAGCGGGAGTTTACAATGAGCAGTTCTTC. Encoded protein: CASSQAGVYNEQFF.

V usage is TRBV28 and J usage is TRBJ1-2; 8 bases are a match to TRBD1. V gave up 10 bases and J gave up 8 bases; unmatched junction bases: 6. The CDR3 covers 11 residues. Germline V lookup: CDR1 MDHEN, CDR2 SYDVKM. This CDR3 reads CATSRGLGYTF. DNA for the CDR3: TGTGCCACCAGCAGGGGGCTCGGCTACACCTTC.

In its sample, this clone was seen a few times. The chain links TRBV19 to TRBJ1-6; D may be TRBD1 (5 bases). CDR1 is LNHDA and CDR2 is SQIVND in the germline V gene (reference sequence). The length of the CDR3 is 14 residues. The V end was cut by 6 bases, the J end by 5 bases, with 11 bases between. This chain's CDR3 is CASRIGHNNSPLHF. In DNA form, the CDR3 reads TGTGCCAGTAGGATTGGACACAATAATTCACCCCTCCACTTT. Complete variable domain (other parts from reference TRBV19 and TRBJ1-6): DGGITQSPKYLFRKEGQNVTLSCEQNLNHDAMYWYRQDPGQGLRLIYYSQIVNDFQKGDIAEGYSVSREKKESFPLTVTSAQKNPTAFYLCASRIGHNNSPLHFGNGTRLTVT.

The CDR3, as DNA: TGTGCCAGCAGCTCCCTCGGGGGGGAGAGGACAGATACGCAGTATTTT. Its protein is CASSSLGGERTDTQYF. The rearrangement uses TRBV7-3 and TRBJ2-3; TRBD2 matches at 8 bases. The V gene end was trimmed by 4 bases and the J gene end by 3 bases; junction bases not matched to a gene: 9. The CDR3 has 16 residues. Per the germline V gene, CDR1 is SGHTA and CDR2 is FQGTGA.

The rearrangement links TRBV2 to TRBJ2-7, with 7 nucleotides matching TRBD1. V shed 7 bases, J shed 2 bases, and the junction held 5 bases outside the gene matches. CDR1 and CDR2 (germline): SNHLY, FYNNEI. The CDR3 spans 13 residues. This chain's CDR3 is CASTIGGPYEQYF. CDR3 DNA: TGTGCCAGCACAATAGGGGGCCCCTACGAGCAGTACTTC. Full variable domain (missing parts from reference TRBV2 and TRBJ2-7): EPEVTQTPSHQVTQMGQEVILRCVPISNHLYFYWYRQILGQKVEFLVSFYNNEISEKSEIFDDQFSVERPDGSNFTLKIRSTKLEDSAMYFCASTIGGPYEQYFGPGTRLTVT.

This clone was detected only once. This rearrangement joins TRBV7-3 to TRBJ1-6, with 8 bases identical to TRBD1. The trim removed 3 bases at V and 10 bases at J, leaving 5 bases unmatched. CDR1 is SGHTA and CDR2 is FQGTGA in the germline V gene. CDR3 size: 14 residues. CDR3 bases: TGTGCCAGCAGCTTGGGACAGGTCGGCTCACCCCTCCACTTT. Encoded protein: CASSLGQVGSPLHF.

CDR3 sequence: CASSLQGLDQPQHF. CDR3 DNA: TGCGCCAGCAGCTTACAGGGTTTAGATCAGCCCCAGCATTTT. The chain uses TRBV5-1 and TRBJ1-5; D is perhaps TRBD1 (6 bases). The CDR3 is made up of 14 amino acids. Trimming cost V 2 bases and J 5 bases, with 11 bases left between them. The germline V gene encodes CDR1 SGHRS and CDR2 YFSETQ. Variable domain in full (rest from reference TRBV5-1 and TRBJ1-5): KAGVTQTPRYLIKTRGQQVTLSCSPISGHRSVSWYQQTPGQGLQFLFEYFSETQRNKGNFPGRFSGRQFSNSRSEMNVSTLELGDSALYLCASSLQGLDQPQHFGDGTRLSIL.

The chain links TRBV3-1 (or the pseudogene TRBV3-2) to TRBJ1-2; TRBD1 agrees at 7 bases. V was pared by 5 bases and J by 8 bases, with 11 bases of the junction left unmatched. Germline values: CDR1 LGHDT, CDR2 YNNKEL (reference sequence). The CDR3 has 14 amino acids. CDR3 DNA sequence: TGTGCCAGCAGCTATACAGGGGCCGACATCGGCTACACCTTC. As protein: CASSYTGADIGYTF.

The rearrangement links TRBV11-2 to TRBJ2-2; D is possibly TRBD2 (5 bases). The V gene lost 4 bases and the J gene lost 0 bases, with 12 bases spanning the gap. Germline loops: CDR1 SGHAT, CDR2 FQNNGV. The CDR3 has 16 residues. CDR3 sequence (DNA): TGTGCCAGCAGCTCTCAATGGGGAGCGAACACCGGGGAGCTGTTTTTT. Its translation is CASSSQWGANTGELFF.

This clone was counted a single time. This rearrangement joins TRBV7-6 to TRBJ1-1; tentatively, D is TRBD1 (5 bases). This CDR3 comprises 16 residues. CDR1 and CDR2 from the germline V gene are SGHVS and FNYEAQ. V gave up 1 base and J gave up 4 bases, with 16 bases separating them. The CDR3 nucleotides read TGTGCCAGCAGCTTAGAGGCTTGGGGCGGGGGCACTGAAGCTTTCTTT. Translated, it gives CASSLEAWGGGTEAFF.

The chain's CDR3 is CASKRSSGSYEQYF. The CDR3 nucleotides read TGTGCCAGCAAAAGAAGTTCGGGGTCCTACGAGCAGTACTTC. V and J are TRBV27 and TRBJ2-7; D perhaps matches TRBD2 (5 bases). V was clipped by 7 bases and J by 1 base, with 14 bases between them. This CDR3 is built from 14 residues. The germline V gene has CDR1 MNHEY and CDR2 SMNVEV (reference sequence).

The CDR3 sequence is CASSYSRTGRKETQYF. The DNA of the CDR3 is TGTGCCAGCAGTTACAGTAGGACAGGGAGAAAAGAGACCCAGTACTTC. The chain links TRBV6-2 or TRBV6-3 to TRBJ2-5; 8 bases align to TRBD1. With V trimmed by 2 bases and J by 3 bases, 8 bases remained unmatched. In germline, CDR1 is MNHEY, CDR2 SVGEGT. The CDR3 covers 16 residues.

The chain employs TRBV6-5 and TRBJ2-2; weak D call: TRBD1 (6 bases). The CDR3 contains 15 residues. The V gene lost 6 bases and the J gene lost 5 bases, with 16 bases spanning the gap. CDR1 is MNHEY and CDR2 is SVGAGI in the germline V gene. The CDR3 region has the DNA TGTGCCAGCAGGACGTGGGACACAACTACCGGGGAGCTGTTTTTT. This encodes CASRTWDTTTGELFF.

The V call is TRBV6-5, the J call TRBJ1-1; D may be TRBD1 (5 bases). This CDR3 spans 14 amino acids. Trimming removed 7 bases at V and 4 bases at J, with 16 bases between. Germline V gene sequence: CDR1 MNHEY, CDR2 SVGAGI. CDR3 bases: TGTGCCAGCACCACGAACAGGCGTGGCACTGAAGCTTTCTTT. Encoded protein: CASTTNRRGTEAFF.

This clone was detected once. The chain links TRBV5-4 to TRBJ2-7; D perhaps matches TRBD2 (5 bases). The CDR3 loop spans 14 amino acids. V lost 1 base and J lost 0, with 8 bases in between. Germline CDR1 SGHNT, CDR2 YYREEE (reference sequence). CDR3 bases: TGTGCCAGCAGCTTGTCGGGGAGCTCCTACGAGCAGTACTTC. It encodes CASSLSGSSYEQYF.

For the CDR3, the DNA is TGTGCCAGTAGTATAGGACAGAACAATCAGCCCCAGCATTTT. Translation gives CASSIGQNNQPQHF. This chain joins TRBV19 and TRBJ1-5; the D gene is possibly TRBD1 (5 bases). The germline V and J ends were trimmed by 1 base and 3 bases, with 7 bases remaining between them. Germline loops: CDR1 LNHDA, CDR2 SQIVND (reference sequence). This CDR3 is built from 14 residues.